The present T cell receptor (beta chain) was sequenced within a study of T cells after yellow fever vaccination (dated by TCRdb to the late 2010s). Notes on the research overall: The SMART-Seq v4 Ultra Low Input RNA kit was used to prepare libraries from fractions with low cell numbers. Bulk TCR alpha and beta repertoires were sequenced longitudinally to track T-cell clones before and after primary and booster YFV17D yellow fever vaccination. Two healthy male donors made up the cohort, one aged 18 to 30 years and the other aged 30 to 39 years. Blood was collected at multiple timepoints before and after primary and secondary immunization, and bulk PBMC replicates and cell subsets were isolated. Results the study describes overall, beyond this receptor: The study included only a couple of donors, which limits how far the findings can be generalized. After the booster, most clones that had expanded after primary vaccination were detected again (approximately 95% of CD4 and 70% to 90% of CD8), suggesting broad maintenance of memory. FACS-sorted repertoires could contain abundant contaminating clonotypes from the bulk population, so computational filtering was required. A small share of clonotypes occurred in both CD4 and CD8 compartments, likely arising from convergent recombination. The secondary T-cell response was weaker than the primary response but faster, peaking on day 5 instead of day 15.

Sequencing relied on an Illumina NovaSeq 6000. TCR cDNA was synthesized by 5'RACE template switching, through which a universal primer site and unique molecular identifiers were introduced. cDNA synthesis was primed from both the TCR alpha and TCR beta constant segments. Library amplification used two PCR steps, and the second PCR step added sample barcodes and sequencing adapters. Sequencing of libraries was done on Illumina HiSeq 2500 (2x100 bp) or NovaSeq (2x150 bp). The original methods were these. Demultiplexing of reads and collapsing into UMI consensus sequences were performed with MIGEC, and V(D)J alignment was carried out with MiXCR. Vaccine-responding clonotypes were defined with edgeR using replicate PBMC samples, requiring FDR below 0.01 and a log2 fold change above 5 up to day 15. CD4 or CD8 identity was assigned to each bulk clonotype according to whether the clonotype was present at higher abundance in the sequenced CD4 repertoire or the sequenced CD8 repertoire. TCRdb itself trimmed the public reads at Q25 with fastp, ran MiXCR and retained productive beta chains. Identical CDR3 proteins give one entry, which carries the most common genes and DNA. It is TCRdb's table, rather than the study itself, that gives the V and J calls and clone size. The sample yields a few hundred thousand distinct CDR3 sequences; 9.5% to 15% were counted once. Clones ranked in the top ten supply 2.5% to 3.5% of the sample.

Concerning this clonotype: Its antigen is currently not known. The junction departs from germline at one end; a sequencing error may be responsible.

The treatment or condition label of this sample denotes: live attenuated yellow fever vaccine strain. PBMCs were isolated from peripheral blood using a standard Ficoll-Paque protocol. Dynabeads CD4 and CD8 positive selection kits were used to isolate the CD4 and CD8 T-cell fractions. RNA was extracted with TriZol from bulk PBMCs, CD4 and CD8 fractions, and dextramer-positive and dextramer-negative fractions. Reading from cysteine to phenylalanine, the CDR3 counts 16 amino acids. The entry retains the CDR3 DNA only, 48 bases that are in frame from base 1. Per the germline V gene, KGHSH is the CDR1 and LQKENI is the CDR2.

Recombination linked TRBV18 to TRBJ1-1; TRBD1 might be the D gene, on 6 matching bases. The specimen comprised CD4+ T cells sorted from PBMCs, sampled 15 days after the yellow fever booster vaccination. The clonotype comes from a man aged 18 to 35 who received the YFV17D yellow fever vaccine. CDR3 reads: CASSPPGGLRNTEAFF. In nucleotide form, the sequence is TGTGCTAGCTCACCACCGGGGGGGCTCAGGAACACTGAAGCTTTCTTT. Where the CDR3 stops, the reference TRBV18 and TRBJ1-1 genes take over; the full variable domain is NAGVMQNPRHLVRRRGQEARLRCSPMKGHSHVYWYRQLPEEGLKFMVYLQKENIIDESGMPKERFSAEFPKEGPSILRIQQVVRGDSAAYFCASSPPGGLRNTEAFFGQGTRLTVV.